This T cell receptor beta chain emerged from a study of blood T cell repertoires in COVID-19. Per the germline V gene, CDR1 is MDHEN and CDR2 is SYDVKM. The trim removed 4 bases at V and 6 bases at J, leaving 5 bases unmatched. This CDR3 comprises 15 residues. Generated by immunoSEQ multiplex PCR, the TCRdb table keeps only in-frame clones and is missing some. The sample holds under 300,000 clones, around 89% seen once. This clone was seen only a few times. The clonotype was recovered from a middle-aged man who had recovered from COVID-19. The sample consisted of PBMCs or T cells enriched from blood (not recorded which). J is TRBJ2-7 and V is TRBV28, with 14 bases that match TRBD2. As DNA, the CDR3 is TGTGCCAGCAGTTCTGGGACTAGCGGGAGTAGCGAGCAGTACTTC. This encodes CASSSGTSGSSEQYF.